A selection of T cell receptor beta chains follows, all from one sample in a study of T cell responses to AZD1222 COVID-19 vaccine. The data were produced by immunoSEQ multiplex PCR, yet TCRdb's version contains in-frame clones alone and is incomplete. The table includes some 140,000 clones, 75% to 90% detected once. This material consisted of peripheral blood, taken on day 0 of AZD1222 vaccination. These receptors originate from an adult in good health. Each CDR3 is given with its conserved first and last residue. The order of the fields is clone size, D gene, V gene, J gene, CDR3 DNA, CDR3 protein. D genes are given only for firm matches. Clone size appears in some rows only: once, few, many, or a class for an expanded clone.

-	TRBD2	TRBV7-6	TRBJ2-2	TGTGCCAGCAGCTTAGCGCTGGGACTAGCGGCCGGGGAGCTGTTTTTT	CASSLALGLAAGELFF
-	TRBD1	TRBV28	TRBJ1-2	TGTGCCAGCAGTCCCAGGGGGGAGACATATGGCTACACCTTC	CASSPRGETYGYTF
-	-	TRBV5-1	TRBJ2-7	TGCGCCAGCACCATGGGAGGGACAGCCCCCTACGAGCAGTACTTC	CASTMGGTAPYEQYF
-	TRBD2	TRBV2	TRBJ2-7	TGTGCCAGCAGTCTCAGGGCTAGCGGGGGTGACGAGCAGTACTTC	CASSLRASGGDEQYF
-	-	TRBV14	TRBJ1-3	TGTGCCAGCAGCCAATTTGGTAACACCATATATTTT	CASSQFGNTIYF
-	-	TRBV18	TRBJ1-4	TGTGCCAGCTCACCACCGGGGTTGGGACGGAGGAATGAAAAACTGTTTTTT	CASSPPGLGRRNEKLFF
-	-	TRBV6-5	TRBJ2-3	TGTGCCAGCACAAGAGGAGGCACAGATACGCAGTATTTT	CASTRGGTDTQYF
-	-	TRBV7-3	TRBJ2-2	TGTGCCAGCAGCTTAATGGACGGGGGCACTACCGGGGAGCTGTTTTTT	CASSLMDGGTTGELFF
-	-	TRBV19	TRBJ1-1	TGTGCCAGTAGTATATGGCGCGGTACTGAAGCTTTCTTT	CASSIWRGTEAFF
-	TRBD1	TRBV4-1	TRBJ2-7	TGCGCCAGCAGTTTCTCCGGGACAGTTGGTGGAGGGCAGTACTTC	CASSFSGTVGGGQYF
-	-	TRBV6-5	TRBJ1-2	TGTGCCAGCAACCTCTCAAACGGAGTTGGAGGCTACACCTTC	CASNLSNGVGGYTF
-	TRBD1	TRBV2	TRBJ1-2	TGTGCCAGCAGGGCCCGAGGACAGGGAGACTATGGCTACACCTTC	CASRARGQGDYGYTF
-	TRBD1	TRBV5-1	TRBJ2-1	TGCGCCAGCAGCTTTCAAGGACAGGGCCACTACAATGAGCAGTTCTTC	CASSFQGQGHYNEQFF
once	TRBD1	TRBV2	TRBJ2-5	TGTGCCAGCAGCTTAACTCTGGGGCAGGGGGCTCGGCAGGTTGCGGAGACCCAGTACTTC	CASSLTLGQGARQVAETQYF
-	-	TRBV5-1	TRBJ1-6	TGCGCCAGCAGCTTGGGGGACTTCAGCTCCTATAATTCACCCCTCCACTTT	CASSLGDFSSYNSPLHF
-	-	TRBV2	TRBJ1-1	TGTGCCAGCAGTGAAGCGCGCAGTTCTGAAGCTTTCTTT	CASSEARSSEAFF
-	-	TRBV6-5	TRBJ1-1	TGTGCCAGCAGTTACTCAAACAGGCAGACTGAAGCTTTCTTT	CASSYSNRQTEAFF
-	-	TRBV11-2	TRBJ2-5	TGTGCCAGCAGCCCAGACAGGCAAGAGACCCAGTACTTC	CASSPDRQETQYF
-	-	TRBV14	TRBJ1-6	TGTGCCAGCAGCGCGGGCCCTGGTTCACCCCTCCACTTT	CASSAGPGSPLHF
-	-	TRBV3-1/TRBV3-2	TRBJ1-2	TGTGCCAGCAGCCAGGTAGACAGCTATGGCTACACCTTC	CASSQVDSYGYTF
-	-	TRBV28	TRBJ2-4	TGTGCCAGCTGCACCGGGACATCACGAGCCAAAAACATTCAGTACTTC	CASCTGTSRAKNIQYF
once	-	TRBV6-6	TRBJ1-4	TGTGCCAGCACCCCCGGGGGGCACGGTAATGAAAAACTGTTTTTT	CASTPGGHGNEKLFF
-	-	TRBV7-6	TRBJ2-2	TGTGCCAGCAGCTTAGCTATGGGACCGAACACCGGGGAGCTGTTTTTT	CASSLAMGPNTGELFF
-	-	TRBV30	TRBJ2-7	TGTGCCTGGACCGATCGGGACGGACGCTCCTACGAGCAGTACTTC	CAWTDRDGRSYEQYF
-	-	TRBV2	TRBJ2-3	TGTGCCAGCAGTGAAGCGGTGCTACTCGACTACACAGATACGCAGTATTTT	CASSEAVLLDYTDTQYF
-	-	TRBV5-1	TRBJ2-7	TGCGCCAGCAGCCCCGGAGGAGTGAAAGCCTACGAGCAGTACTTC	CASSPGGVKAYEQYF
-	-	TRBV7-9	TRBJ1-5	TGTGCCAGCAGCTTAGGGAGGGACGACCAGCCCCAGCATTTT	CASSLGRDDQPQHF
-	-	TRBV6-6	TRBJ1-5	TGTGCCAGCAGGGAGGGGAGGGACAATCAGCCCCAGCATTTT	CASREGRDNQPQHF
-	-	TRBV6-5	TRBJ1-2	TGTGCCAGCAGGGGGGTTACAAACTATGGCTACACCTTC	CASRGVTNYGYTF
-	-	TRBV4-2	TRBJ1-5	TGTGCCAGCAGCCAAGAACAAAGTGCCCAGCCCCAGCATTTT	CASSQEQSAQPQHF
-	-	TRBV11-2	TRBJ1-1	TGTGCCAGCAGCTTAGGGGCAGGGTTGAACACTGAAGCTTTCTTT	CASSLGAGLNTEAFF
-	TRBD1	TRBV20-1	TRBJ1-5	TGCAGTGCTAGTAGGACAGGGGATCGGTGGGGCAATCAGCCCCAGCATTTT	CSASRTGDRWGNQPQHF
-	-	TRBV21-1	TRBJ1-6	TGTGCCAGCAGCAAAGCCCCGGGATTCCACAACTCCTATAATTCACCCCTCCACTTT	CASSKAPGFHNSYNSPLHF
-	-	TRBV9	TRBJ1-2	TGTGCCAGCAGCGTAGGGTCAGGGAGTGATGCCTATGGCTACACCTTC	CASSVGSGSDAYGYTF
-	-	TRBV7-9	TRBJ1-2	TGTGCCAGCAGCTCACTCCCCCAGGGTAACTATGGCTACACCTTC	CASSSLPQGNYGYTF
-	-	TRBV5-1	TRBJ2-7	TGCGCCAGCAGCGGCGGTATCTACGAGCAGTACTTC	CASSGGIYEQYF
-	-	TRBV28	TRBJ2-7	TGTGCCAGCAGTTCTTTGCGGGAAGGACCCTACGAGCAGTACTTC	CASSSLREGPYEQYF
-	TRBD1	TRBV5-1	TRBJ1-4	TGCGCCAGCAGCTCGCGACAGGGGGTTTGGTTTTTT	CASSSRQGVWFF
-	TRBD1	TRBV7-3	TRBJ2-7	TGTGCCAGCAGCTTAACGGGACAGGGATACGAGCAGTACTTC	CASSLTGQGYEQYF
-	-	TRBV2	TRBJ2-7	TGTGCCAGCAGAGAGCGACTTATACCCTCCTACGAGCAGTACTTC	CASRERLIPSYEQYF
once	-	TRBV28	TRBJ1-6	TGTGCCAGCAGCTCTACCTTGACAGGTCTTAATTCACCCCTCCACTTT	CASSSTLTGLNSPLHF
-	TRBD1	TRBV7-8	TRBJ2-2	TGTGCCAGCAGCTTAAGACTGGGACAGGGGTGGACCGGGGAGCTGTTTTTT	CASSLRLGQGWTGELFF
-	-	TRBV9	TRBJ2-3	TGTGCCAGCAGCCCTTCAGGGAACCACGGAAATACGCAGTATTTT	CASSPSGNHGNTQYF
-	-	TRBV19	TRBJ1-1	TGTGCCAGTAGTGCCAGGGTACTTGACACTGAAGCTTTCTTT	CASSARVLDTEAFF
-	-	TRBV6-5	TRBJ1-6	TGTGCCAGCAGTACTGGACATATCGATTCACCCCTCCACTTT	CASSTGHIDSPLHF
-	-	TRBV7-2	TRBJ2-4	TGTGCCAGCAGCAATATGAGAGGGGGGGCGGCCAAAAACATTCAGTACTTC	CASSNMRGGAAKNIQYF
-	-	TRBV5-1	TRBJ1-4	TGCGCCAGCAGCTTGGAATCAACCCGAGGAAAACTGTTTTTT	CASSLESTRGKLFF
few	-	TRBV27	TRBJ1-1	TGTGCCAGCAGTACCGGACAGAGGGTTGAAGCTTTCTTT	CASSTGQRVEAFF
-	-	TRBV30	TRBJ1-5	TGTGCCTGGAGTGTTATGGGGGGTAGCAATCAGCCCCAGCATTTT	CAWSVMGGSNQPQHF
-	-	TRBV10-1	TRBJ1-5	TGCGCCAGCAGTGAGTCCCTGGAGCCCCAGCATTTT	CASSESLEPQHF
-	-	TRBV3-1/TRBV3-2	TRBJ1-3	TGTGCCAGCAGTGCAGCTGGAAACACCATATATTTT	CASSAAGNTIYF
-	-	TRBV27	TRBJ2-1	TGTGCCAGCAGTTTTTTTCACAGAAGCTCCTACAATGAGCAGTTCTTC	CASSFFHRSSYNEQFF
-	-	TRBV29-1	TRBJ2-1	TGCAGCGTTGAAAGAGAAAGCTCCTACAATGAGCAGTTCTTC	CSVERESSYNEQFF
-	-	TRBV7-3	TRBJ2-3	TGTGCCAGCAGCTTAAGTCGAGCAGATACGCAGTATTTT	CASSLSRADTQYF
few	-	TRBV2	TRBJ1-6	TGTGCCAGCAGTGAACAGACTTTAGCCAATTCACCCCTCCACTTT	CASSEQTLANSPLHF